The table lists the clone carrying this TCR beta chain with many counts. Researchers tagged individual cDNA molecules with unique molecular identifiers. TCRdb fed the 5' RACE reads into MiXCR, producing one record per CDR3 protein. Counted here are some 23,000 distinct CDR3 sequences, less than 5.5% occurring once; the ten biggest clones make up roughly 10%. This entry belongs to a study of early T cells in non-severe SARS-CoV-2 infection. CDR1 and CDR2 (germline): SGHRS, YFSETQ. With 0 bases clipped from V and 5 bases from J, the junction kept 2 bases outside the gene matches. The CDR3 has 15 residues.

The sample consisted of whole blood. This sequence joins TRBV5-1 and TRBJ2-7, with 13 bases matching TRBD2. The source is an adult who was a healthcare worker with PCR-confirmed SARS-CoV-2 infection or an uninfected control (not recorded which). The CDR3 bases are TGCGCCAGCAGCTTGGCTGGACTAGCGGGAGACGAGCAGTACGTC. Amino acids: CASSLAGLAGDEQYV.